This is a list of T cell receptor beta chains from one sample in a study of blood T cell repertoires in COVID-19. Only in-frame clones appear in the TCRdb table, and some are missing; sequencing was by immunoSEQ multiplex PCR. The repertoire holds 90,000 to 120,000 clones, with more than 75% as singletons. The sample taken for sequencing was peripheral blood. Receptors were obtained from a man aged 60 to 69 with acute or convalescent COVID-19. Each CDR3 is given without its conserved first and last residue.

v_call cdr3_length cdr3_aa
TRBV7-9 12 ASSVRDTRNTIY
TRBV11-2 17 ASSFRSRRTSGSPATQY
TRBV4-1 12 ASSQETRGETQY
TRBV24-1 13 ATSDPGVSQETQY
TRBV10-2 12 ASSEIRVNTEAF
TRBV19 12 ASSIGGGTGIQY
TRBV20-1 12 SASRTAVNTEAF
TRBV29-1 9 SAEPGTEAF
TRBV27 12 ASTMTGGNQPQH
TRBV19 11 ASSTGQQETQY
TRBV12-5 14 ASGSDRGQGYNEQF
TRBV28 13 ASSPPGLGGNEQF
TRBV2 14 ASSQQGVTTTDTQY
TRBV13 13 ASSLRTGNYNEQF
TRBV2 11 ASRVRGNTEAF
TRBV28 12 ASRSRYLPGEQF
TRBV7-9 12 ASSLSVKGTEAF
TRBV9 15 ASSVRAGMGRRNEQY
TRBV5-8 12 ASSRPSGANVLT
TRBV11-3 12 ASSRQQGKLELF
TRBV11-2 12 ASSQTLGQPRAF
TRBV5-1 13 ASSLEPQGQETQY
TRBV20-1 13 SASYLGTASYEQY
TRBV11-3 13 ASSLGGETYNEQF
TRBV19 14 ASSETGGRGDSPLH
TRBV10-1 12 ASSELRTSGRQF
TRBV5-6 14 ASSPGGGSAYNEQF
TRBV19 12 ASSGGADTGELF
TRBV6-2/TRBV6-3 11 ASSPDSHQPQH
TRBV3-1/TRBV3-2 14 ASSQGGQALNTEAF
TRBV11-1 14 ASSLMAGGMVNIQY
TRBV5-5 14 ASSLRVDATNEKLF
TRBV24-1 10 ATQDSHYEQY
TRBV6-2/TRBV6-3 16 ASSYLSGQGARNTEAF
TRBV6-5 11 ASRLGQLYGYT
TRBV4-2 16 ASSQDHGASGATDTQY
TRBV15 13 ATSTIYSSRTEAF
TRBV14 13 ASSLPGTRVDEQF
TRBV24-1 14 ATSDLQAGGTDTQY
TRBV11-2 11 ASSLEGANTQY
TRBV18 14 ASSPPVREYQETQY
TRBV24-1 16 ATSDSTKAGAGYNEQF
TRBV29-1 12 SVERTGNNPGYT
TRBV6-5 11 ASSSLNGGKQF
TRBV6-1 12 ASSEGPGNYGYT
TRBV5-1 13 ASSLAETRQYGYT
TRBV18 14 ASSPPEGGRNNEQF
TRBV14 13 ASSLQGARNYGYT
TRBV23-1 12 ASTPLGGGTEAF
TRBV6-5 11 ASSYQAANVLT
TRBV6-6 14 ASSYSIGASGTLSH
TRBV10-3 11 AMGQGVGNEQF
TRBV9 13 ASSFWGQGAEGYT
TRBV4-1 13 ASSRTSGGSNEQF
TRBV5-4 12 ASSSLPGNYGYT
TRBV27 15 ASRRRAVGDASYEQY
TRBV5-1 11 ARPGQGNSPLH